In this sample, the clone carrying this T cell receptor beta chain turned up many times. These data are taken from a study of naive and memory T cell subsets. The CDR3 loop spans 16 amino acids. Germline values: CDR1 PRHDT, CDR2 FYEKMQ (reference sequence). Trimming took 5 bases from V and 4 from J, leaving 20 bases between them. A UMI-containing oligonucleotide was joined by 3' ligation to the TCR cDNA template. Adult healthy volunteers gave 2.5 ml peripheral blood for whole-blood RNA. Reverse transcription used DNase-treated unsorted total RNA, aiming for about 1 to 1000 ng. The SP2 primer and nested alpha and beta constant region primers amplified ligated cDNA in four rounds. Alpha and beta constant region primers primed reverse transcription for blood and skin samples. One entry per CDR3 protein results from TCRdb running MiXCR on the 5' RACE reads. The data contain about 48,000 distinct CDR3 sequences, around 5% of them singletons.

The clonotype was recovered from a female donor in good health. V usage is TRBV13 and J usage is TRBJ2-5, with D perhaps TRBD1 (6 bases). Written as DNA, the CDR3 is TGTGCCAGCAGCGCCAGTAAAGGGGGTGGAGGAGAGACCCAGTACTTC. Protein sequence: CASSASKGGGGETQYF. Combining the CDR3 with reference TRBV13 and TRBJ2-5 gives the whole variable domain AAGVIQSPRHLIKEKRETATLKCYPIPRHDTVYWYQQGPGQDPQFLISFYEKMQSDKGSIPDRFSAQQFSDYHSELNMSSLELGDSALYFCASSASKGGGGETQYFGPGTRLLVL.